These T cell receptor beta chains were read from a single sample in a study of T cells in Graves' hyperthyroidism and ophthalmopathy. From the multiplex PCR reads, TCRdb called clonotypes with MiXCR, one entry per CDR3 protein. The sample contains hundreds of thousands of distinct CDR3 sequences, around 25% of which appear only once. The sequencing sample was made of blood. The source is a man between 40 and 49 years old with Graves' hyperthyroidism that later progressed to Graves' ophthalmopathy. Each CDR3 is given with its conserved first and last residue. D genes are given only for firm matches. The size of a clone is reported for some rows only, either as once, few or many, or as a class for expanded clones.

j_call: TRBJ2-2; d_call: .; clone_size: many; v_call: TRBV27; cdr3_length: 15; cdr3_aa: CASSILGRNTGELFF; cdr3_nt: TGTGCCAGCAGTATTCTAGGGCGAAACACCGGGGAGCTGTTTTTT
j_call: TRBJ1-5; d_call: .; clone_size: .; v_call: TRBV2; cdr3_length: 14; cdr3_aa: CASSGPYSNQPQHF; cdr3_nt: TGTGCCAGCAGTGGCCCCTATAGCAATCAGCCCCAGCATTTT
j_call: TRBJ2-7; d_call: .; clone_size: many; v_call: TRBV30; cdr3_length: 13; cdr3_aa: CAWAGTGFYEQYF; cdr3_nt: TGTGCCTGGGCCGGGACTGGGTTCTACGAGCAGTACTTC
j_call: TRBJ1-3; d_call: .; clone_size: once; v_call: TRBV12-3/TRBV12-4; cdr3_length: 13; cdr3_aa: CASSLRSRDTIYF; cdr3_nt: TGTGCCAGCAGTTTACGGAGTCGCGACACCATATATTTT
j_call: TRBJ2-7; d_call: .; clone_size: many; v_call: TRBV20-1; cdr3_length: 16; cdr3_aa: CSARDRGTKDSYEQYF; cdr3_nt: TGCAGTGCTAGAGATCGGGGGACAAAAGACTCCTACGAGCAGTACTTC
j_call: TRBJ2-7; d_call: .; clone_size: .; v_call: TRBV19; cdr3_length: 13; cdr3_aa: CASSIVPSYEQYF; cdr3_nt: TGTGCCAGTAGTATAGTTCCATCTTACGAGCAGTACTTC
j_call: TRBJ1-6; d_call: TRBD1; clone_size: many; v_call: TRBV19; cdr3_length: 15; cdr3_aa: CASSSTGRRDSPLHF; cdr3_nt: TGTGCCAGTAGTTCGACAGGGCGAAGGGATTCACCCCTCCACTTT
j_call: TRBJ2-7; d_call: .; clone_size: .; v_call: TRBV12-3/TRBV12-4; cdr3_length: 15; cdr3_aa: CASSDDLAHIYEQYF; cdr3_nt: TGTGCCAGCAGTGATGATCTAGCTCACATCTACGAGCAGTACTTC
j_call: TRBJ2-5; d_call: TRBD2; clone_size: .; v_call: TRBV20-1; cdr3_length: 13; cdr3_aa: CSARRGGLETQYF; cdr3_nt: TGCAGTGCTAGACGGGGAGGGCTAGAGACCCAGTACTTC
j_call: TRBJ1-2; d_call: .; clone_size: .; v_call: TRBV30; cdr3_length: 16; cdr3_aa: CAWFARGTSPISGYTF; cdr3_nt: TGTGCCTGGTTCGCAAGGGGGACGAGCCCTATCTCTGGCTACACCTTC
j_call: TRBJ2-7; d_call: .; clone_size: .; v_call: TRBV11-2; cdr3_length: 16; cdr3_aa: CASSPVRGRGMGEQYF; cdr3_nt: TGTGCCAGCAGTCCTGTCCGGGGCCGGGGAATGGGGGAGCAGTACTTC
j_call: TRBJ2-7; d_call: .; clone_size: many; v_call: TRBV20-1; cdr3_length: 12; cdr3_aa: CSARRGFYEQYF; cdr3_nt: TGCAGTGCTAGACGTGGGTTCTACGAGCAGTACTTC
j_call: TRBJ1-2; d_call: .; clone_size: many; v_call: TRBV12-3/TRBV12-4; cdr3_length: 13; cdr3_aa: CASMRVQGYGYTF; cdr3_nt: TGTGCCAGCATGAGGGTACAGGGCTATGGCTACACCTTC
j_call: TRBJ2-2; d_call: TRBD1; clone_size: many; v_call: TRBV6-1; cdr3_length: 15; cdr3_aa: CASRLGQGAGGELFF; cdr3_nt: TGTGCCAGCAGGCTGGGACAGGGAGCGGGCGGGGAGCTGTTTTTT
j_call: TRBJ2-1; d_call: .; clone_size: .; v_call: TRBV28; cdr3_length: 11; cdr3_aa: CASSFREVQFF; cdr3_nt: TGTGCCAGCAGTTTCAGGGAGGTGCAGTTCTTC
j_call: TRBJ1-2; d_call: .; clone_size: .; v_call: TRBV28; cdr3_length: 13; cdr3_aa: CASSYTFNYGYTF; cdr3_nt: TGTGCCAGCAGTTACACCTTTAACTATGGCTACACCTTC
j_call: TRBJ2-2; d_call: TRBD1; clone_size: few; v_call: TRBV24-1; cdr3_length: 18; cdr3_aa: CATSDTSGTGGVNGELFF; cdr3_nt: TGTGCCACCAGTGATACCTCCGGGACAGGGGGCGTGAACGGGGAGCTGTTTTTT